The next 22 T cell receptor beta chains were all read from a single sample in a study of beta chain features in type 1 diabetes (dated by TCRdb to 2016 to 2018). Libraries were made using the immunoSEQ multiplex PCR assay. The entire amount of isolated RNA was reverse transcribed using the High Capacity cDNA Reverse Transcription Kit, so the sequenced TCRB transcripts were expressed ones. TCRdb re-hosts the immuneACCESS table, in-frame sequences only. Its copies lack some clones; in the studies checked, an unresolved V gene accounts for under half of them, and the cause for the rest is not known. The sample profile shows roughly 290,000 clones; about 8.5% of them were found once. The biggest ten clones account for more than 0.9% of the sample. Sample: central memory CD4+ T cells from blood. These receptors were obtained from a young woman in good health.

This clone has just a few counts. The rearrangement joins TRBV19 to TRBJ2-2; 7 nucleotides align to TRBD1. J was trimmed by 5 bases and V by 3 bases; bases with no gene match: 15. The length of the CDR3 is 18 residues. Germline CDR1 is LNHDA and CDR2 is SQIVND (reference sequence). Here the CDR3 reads CASSIAPQGPLGTGELFF. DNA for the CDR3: TGTGCCAGTAGTATCGCCCCACAGGGGCCCCTAGGAACCGGGGAGCTGTTTTTT.

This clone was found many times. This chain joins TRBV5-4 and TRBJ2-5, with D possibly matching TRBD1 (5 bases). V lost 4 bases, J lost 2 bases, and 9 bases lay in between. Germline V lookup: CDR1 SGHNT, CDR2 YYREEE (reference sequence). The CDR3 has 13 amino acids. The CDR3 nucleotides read TGTGCCAGCAGCGAGACAGTTCAAGAGACCCAGTACTTC. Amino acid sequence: CASSETVQETQYF.

CDR3: CASSGGSNQPQHF. In DNA form, the CDR3 reads TGTGCCAGCAGCGGGGGTAGCAATCAGCCCCAGCATTTT. This rearrangement joins TRBV6-1 to TRBJ1-5; perhaps TRBD1 as D (5 bases). Per the germline V gene, CDR1 is MNHNS and CDR2 is SASEGT. CDR3 length: 13 residues. V was pared by 6 bases and J by 0 bases, with 6 bases between.

CDR3 nucleotide sequence: TGTGCCACCAGCAGAGGAGGGACAAAGCTGACTGAAGCTTTCTTT. Amino acid sequence: CATSRGGTKLTEAFF. This chain uses TRBV15 with TRBJ1-1, with D possibly TRBD1 on 6 matching bases. CDR1 and CDR2 (germline): LNHNV, YYDKDF (reference sequence). This CDR3 has 15 residues. Trimming removed 1 base from V and 5 bases from J, with 14 bases in between.

DNA for the CDR3: TGTGCCAGCAGCGCCTGTGGGTCAGAAGAAACGTGTGTAGGGGAAGAGACCCAGTACTTC. It is translated as CASSACGSEETCVGEETQYF. The V gene is TRBV21-1, the J gene TRBJ2-5; TRBD1 is the table's D call and was not checked against the DNA. TRBV21-1 constitutes a pseudogene. There are 20 residues in the CDR3.

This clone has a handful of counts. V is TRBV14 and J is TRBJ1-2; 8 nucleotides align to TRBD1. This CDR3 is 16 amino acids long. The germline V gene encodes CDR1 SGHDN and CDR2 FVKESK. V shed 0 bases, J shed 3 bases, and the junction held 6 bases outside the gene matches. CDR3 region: CASSQDIRGLYYGYTF. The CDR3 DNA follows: TGTGCCAGCAGCCAAGATATCAGGGGGCTGTACTATGGCTACACCTTC.

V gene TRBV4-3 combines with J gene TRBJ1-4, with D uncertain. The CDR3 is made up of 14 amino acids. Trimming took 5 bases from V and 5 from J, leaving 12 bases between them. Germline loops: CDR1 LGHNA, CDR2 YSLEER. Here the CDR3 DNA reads TGCGCCAGCAGCGGTATTCCGGGGAATGAAAAACTGTTTTTT. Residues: CASSGIPGNEKLFF.

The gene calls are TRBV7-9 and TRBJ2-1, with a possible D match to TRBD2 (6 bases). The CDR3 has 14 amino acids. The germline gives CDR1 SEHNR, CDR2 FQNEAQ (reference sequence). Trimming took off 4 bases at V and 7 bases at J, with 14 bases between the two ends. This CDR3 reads CASSSRGLRNEQFF. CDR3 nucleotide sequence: TGTGCCAGCAGCTCTAGGGGACTTCGGAATGAGCAGTTCTTC.

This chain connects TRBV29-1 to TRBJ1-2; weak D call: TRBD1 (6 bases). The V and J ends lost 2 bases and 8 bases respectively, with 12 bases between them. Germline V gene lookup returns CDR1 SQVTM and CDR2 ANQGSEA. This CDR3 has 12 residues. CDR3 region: CSVESPGEGYTF. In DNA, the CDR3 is TGCAGCGTTGAATCCCCAGGGGAAGGCTACACCTTC.

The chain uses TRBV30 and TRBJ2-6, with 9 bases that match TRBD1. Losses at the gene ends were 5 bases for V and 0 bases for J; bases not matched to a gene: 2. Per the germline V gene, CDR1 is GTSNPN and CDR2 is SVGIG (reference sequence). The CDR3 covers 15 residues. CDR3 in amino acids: CAWGTGSSGANVLTF. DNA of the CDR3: TGTGCCTGGGGGACAGGGAGCTCTGGGGCCAACGTCCTGACTTTC.

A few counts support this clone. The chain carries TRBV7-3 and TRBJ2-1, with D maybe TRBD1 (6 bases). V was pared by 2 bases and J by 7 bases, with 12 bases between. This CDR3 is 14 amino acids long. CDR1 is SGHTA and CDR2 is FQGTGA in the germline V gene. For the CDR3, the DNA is TGTGCCAGCAGCTTAGGGGGCTCGTTAAATGAGCAGTTCTTC. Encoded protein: CASSLGGSLNEQFF. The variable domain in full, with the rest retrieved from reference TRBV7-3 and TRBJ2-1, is GAGVSQTPSNKVTEKGKYVELRCDPISGHTALYWYRQSLGQGPEFLIYFQGTGAADDSGLPNDRFFAVRPEGSVSTLKIQRTERGDSAVYLCASSLGGSLNEQFFGPGTRLTVL.

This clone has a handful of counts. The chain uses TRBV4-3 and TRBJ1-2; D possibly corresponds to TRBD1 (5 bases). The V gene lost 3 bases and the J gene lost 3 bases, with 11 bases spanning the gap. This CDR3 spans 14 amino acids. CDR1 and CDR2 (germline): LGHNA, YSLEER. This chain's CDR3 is CASSQYRGDYGYTF. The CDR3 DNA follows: TGCGCCAGCAGCCAGTATAGGGGCGACTATGGCTACACCTTC.

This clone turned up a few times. Written as DNA, the CDR3 is TGCGCCAGCGGCGATGCGGACACCGGGGAGCTGTTTTTT. The encoded protein is CASGDADTGELFF. This sequence joins TRBV5-1 and TRBJ2-2; no definite D call. The CDR3 has 13 residues. Trimming took 7 bases from V and 3 from J, leaving 10 bases between them. Germline V gene lookup returns CDR1 SGHRS and CDR2 YFSETQ.

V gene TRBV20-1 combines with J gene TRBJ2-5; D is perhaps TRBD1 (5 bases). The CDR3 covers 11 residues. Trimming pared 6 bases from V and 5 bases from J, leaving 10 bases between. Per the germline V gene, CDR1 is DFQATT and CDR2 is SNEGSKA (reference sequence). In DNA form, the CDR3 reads TGCAGTGCCAAGGGGTGGGAGACCCAGTACTTC. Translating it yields CSAKGWETQYF.

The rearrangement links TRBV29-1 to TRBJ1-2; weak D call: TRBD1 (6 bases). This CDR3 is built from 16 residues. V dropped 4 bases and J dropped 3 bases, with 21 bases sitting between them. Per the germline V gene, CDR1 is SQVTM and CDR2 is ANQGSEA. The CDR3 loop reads CSVGVAQGLGDYGYTF. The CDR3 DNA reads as TGCAGCGTTGGGGTCGCACAGGGTTTGGGGGACTATGGCTACACCTTC.

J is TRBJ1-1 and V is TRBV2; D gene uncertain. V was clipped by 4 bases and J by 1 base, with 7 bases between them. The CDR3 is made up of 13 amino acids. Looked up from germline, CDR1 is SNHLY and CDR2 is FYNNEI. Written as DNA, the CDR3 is TGTGCCAGCAGTGCTACTTGGAACACTGAAGCTTTCTTT. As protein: CASSATWNTEAFF.

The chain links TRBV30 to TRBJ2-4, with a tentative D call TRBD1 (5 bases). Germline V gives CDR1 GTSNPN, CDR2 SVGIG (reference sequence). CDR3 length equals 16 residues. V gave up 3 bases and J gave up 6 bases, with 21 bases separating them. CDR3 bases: TGTGCCTGGAGGACCGCTGACAGAACCCGAGGAAACATTCAGTACTTC. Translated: CAWRTADRTRGNIQYF. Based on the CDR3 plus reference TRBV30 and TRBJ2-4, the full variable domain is SQTIHQWPATLVQPVGSPLSLECTVEGTSNPNLYWYRQAAGRGLQLLFYSVGIGQISSEVPQNLSASRPQDRQFILSSKKLLLSDSGFYLCAWRTADRTRGNIQYFGAGTRLSVL.

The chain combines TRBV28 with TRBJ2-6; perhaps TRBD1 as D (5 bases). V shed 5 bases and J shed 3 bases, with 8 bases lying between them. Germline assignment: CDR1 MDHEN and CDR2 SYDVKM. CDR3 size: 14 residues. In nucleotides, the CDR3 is TGTGCCAGCAGTCCCCAGGGTGGGGCCAACGTCCTGACTTTC. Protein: CASSPQGGANVLTF.

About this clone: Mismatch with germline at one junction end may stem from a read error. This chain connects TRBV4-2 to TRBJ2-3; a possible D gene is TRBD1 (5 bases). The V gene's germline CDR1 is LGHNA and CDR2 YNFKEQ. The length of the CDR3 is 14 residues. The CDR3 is CASSQDVTTVALFF. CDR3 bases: TGTGCCAGCAGCCAAGACGTTACGACAGTGGCGTTATTCTTT.

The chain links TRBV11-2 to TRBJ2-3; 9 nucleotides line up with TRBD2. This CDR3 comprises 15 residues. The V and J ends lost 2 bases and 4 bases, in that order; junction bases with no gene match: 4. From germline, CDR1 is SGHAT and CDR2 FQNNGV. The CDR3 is CASSLYGGRADTQYF. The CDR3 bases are TGTGCCAGCAGCTTATACGGCGGGAGGGCAGATACGCAGTATTTT.

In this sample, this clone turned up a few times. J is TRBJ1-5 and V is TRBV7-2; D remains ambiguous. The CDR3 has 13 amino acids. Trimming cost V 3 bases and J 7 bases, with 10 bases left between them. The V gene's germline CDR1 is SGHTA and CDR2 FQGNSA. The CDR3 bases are TGTGCCAGCAGCTTTCAAATACAGCAGCCCCAGCATTTT. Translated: CASSFQIQQPQHF.

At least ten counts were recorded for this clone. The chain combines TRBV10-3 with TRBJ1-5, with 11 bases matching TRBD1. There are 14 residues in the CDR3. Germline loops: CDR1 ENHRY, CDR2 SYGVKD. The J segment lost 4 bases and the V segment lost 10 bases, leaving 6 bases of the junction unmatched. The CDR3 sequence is CATGQGAGNQPQHF. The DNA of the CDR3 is TGTGCCACCGGACAGGGGGCTGGAAATCAGCCCCAGCATTTT.